This is a list of T cell receptor beta chains from one sample in a study of cytomegalovirus exposure and HLA in healthy donors. The repertoire was sequenced with immunoSEQ multiplex PCR; TCRdb's copy has only in-frame clones and lacks some. The sample has 70,000 to 100,000 clones; about 84% are singletons. The sample taken for sequencing was PBMCs. The receptor source for this set is a man aged 18 to 30 in good health and CMV-seronegative. CDR3s include the opening cysteine and the closing phenylalanine or tryptophan. D genes are given only for firm matches. Clone size, where shown, is once, few, many, or a class for clones that have expanded.

-	TRBV2	TRBD1	TRBJ1-1	CASRTDRGLTEAFF	TGTGCCAGCAGGACGGACAGGGGGCTCACTGAAGCTTTCTTT
-	TRBV10-3	TRBD1	TRBJ1-2	CAIRPLSTGGYGYTF	TGTGCCATCAGACCATTATCGACAGGGGGCTATGGCTACACCTTC
-	TRBV27	TRBD1	TRBJ2-1	CASRWSGQGNEQFF	TGTGCCAGCAGGTGGTCGGGACAGGGGAATGAGCAGTTCTTC
-	TRBV19	TRBD1	TRBJ1-6	CASSISQGNSPLHF	TGTGCCAGTAGTATTTCACAGGGGAATTCACCCCTCCACTTT
-	TRBV4-2	-	TRBJ2-3	CASSQPSAADTQYF	TGTGCCAGCAGCCAACCCTCGGCGGCGGATACGCAGTATTTT
few	TRBV7-9	TRBD1	TRBJ1-4	CASSLEGQAATNEKLFF	TGTGCCAGCAGCTTAGAGGGACAGGCCGCAACTAATGAAAAACTGTTTTTT
-	TRBV9	-	TRBJ2-7	CASSAGDYPREQYF	TGTGCCAGCAGCGCCGGGGATTACCCGAGGGAGCAGTACTTC
-	TRBV5-6	-	TRBJ2-3	CASSHALRVTEDTQYF	TGTGCCAGCAGCCATGCCCTCAGGGTAACGGAAGATACGCAGTATTTT
-	TRBV7-2	-	TRBJ2-7	CAGSLSNGYEQYF	TGTGCCGGCAGCTTATCGAACGGCTACGAGCAGTACTTC
-	TRBV10-3	TRBD1	TRBJ1-1	CAIRGQGSNTEAFF	TGTGCCATCAGGGGACAGGGGTCGAACACTGAAGCTTTCTTT
-	TRBV6-1	-	TRBJ1-1	CASGTHVLNTEAFF	TGTGCCAGTGGGACTCACGTCTTGAACACTGAAGCTTTCTTT
-	TRBV7-2	TRBD1	TRBJ2-1	CASSPLGTGEKNEQFF	TGTGCCAGCAGCCCCCTAGGGACAGGGGAGAAAAATGAGCAGTTCTTC
-	TRBV21-1	-	TRBJ2-6	CATSPGTGGSWANVLTF	TGTGCCACCTCCCCCGGGACAGGGGGGTCTTGGGCCAACGTCCTGACTTTC
-	TRBV29-1	-	TRBJ1-1	CSVGGNPTEAFF	TGCAGCGTTGGAGGGAACCCCACTGAAGCTTTCTTT
-	TRBV18	TRBD1	TRBJ2-4	CASSPGQGENIQYF	TGTGCCAGCTCACCAGGACAGGGGGAAAACATTCAGTACTTC
-	TRBV5-1	-	TRBJ1-2	CASSLDGVGDYGYTF	TGCGCCAGCAGCTTGGATGGGGTAGGGGACTATGGCTACACCTTC
-	TRBV4-2	TRBD1	TRBJ2-3	CASSLKLGQGAPYRGTQYF	TGTGCCAGCAGCCTTAAGTTAGGACAGGGAGCTCCCTACAGAGGTACGCAGTATTTT
-	TRBV4-2	TRBD2	TRBJ2-7	CASSPRGASGVSSYEQYF	TGTGCCAGCAGCCCCCGGGGGGCTAGCGGGGTTAGCTCCTACGAGCAGTACTTC
-	TRBV10-3	-	TRBJ1-2	CAISEYPGSNYGYTF	TGTGCCATCAGTGAGTATCCAGGGTCCAACTATGGCTACACCTTC
-	TRBV18	-	TRBJ1-4	CASSRSRGQEATNEKLFF	TGTGCCAGCTCCCGCTCGAGAGGACAAGAAGCAACTAATGAAAAACTGTTTTTT
-	TRBV19	-	TRBJ2-7	CASGEVSHPEQYF	TGTGCCAGTGGAGAGGTCTCGCACCCAGAGCAGTACTTC
-	TRBV12-2	-	TRBJ2-5	CASRSRQGQYF	TGTGCAAGTCGCTCTCGACAAGGACAGTACTTC
-	TRBV18	-	TRBJ1-4	CASSGQSGVNEKLFF	TGTGCCAGCTCGGGTCAGAGCGGTGTTAATGAAAAACTGTTTTTT